A single TCR beta chain is shown here with its context. What it binds is not known. These data belong to a study of graft-versus-host responses after intestinal transplantation. Study at large: Recipients across the board were started on anti-thymocyte globulin induction, then kept on tacrolimus and steroids for 2 to 4 years.

Study-wide points: Circulating GvH clones peaking coincided with falling HvG clones soon after transplant. Present in recipient marrow, GvH clones included some that appeared first in ileum or blood. Patients with graft-donor T cell macrochimerism had high graft-versus-host to host-versus-graft clonal ratios in allografts.

Sequenced by immunoSEQ multiplex PCR; TCRdb stores in-frame clones only, minus some. The profile shows about 88,000 clones, 91% of them singletons. The V end lost 0 bases, the J end lost 4 bases, and 12 bases lay between the germline ends. The CDR3 spans 15 residues. Germline assignment: CDR1 SGHKS and CDR2 YYEKEE (reference sequence). The TCR sequence derives from a human donor who was the organ donor for an intestinal transplant. This sample comprised unstimulated CD4+ T cells sorted from spleen or lymph node cells, obtained before transplant. J is TRBJ2-3 and V is TRBV5-5; possibly TRBD2 for D (5 bases). The CDR3 DNA sequence: TGTGCCAGCAGCTTGGTTGGGAGATTTGCAGATACGCAGTATTTT. The encoded protein is CASSLVGRFADTQYF.